These T cell receptor beta chains were read from a single sample in a study of response to subunit inactivated influenza vaccine. MiXCR, applied by TCRdb to the RT-PCR reads, yields one record per CDR3 protein. The table records about 170,000 distinct CDR3 sequences, approximately 11% of them present only once. Sequencing used CD8+ T cells sorted from PBMCs, obtained roughly 24 months after vaccination. These TCRs come from a man between 50 and 75 years old who received an inactivated influenza vaccine. Each CDR3 is given with its conserved first and last residue. The order of the fields is V gene, J gene, D gene, clone size, CDR3 length, CDR3 DNA, CDR3 protein. A D gene is named only where the DNA matches it firmly. Not all rows give a size; the values are once, few, many and, for expanded clones, a class.

TRBV7-6	TRBJ2-7	-	many	13	TGTGCCAGCAGTACCGTCGACGGGGGCGAGCAGTACTTC	CASSTVDGGEQYF
TRBV20-1	TRBJ1-6	-	few	16	TGCAGTGCTAGAGATCTAGCAGGGAGGGCTAATTCACCCCTCCACTTT	CSARDLAGRANSPLHF
TRBV27	TRBJ2-5	-	-	15	TGTGCCAGCAGTAGAGTTTGGGCAGAACAAGAGACCCAGTACTTC	CASSRVWAEQETQYF
TRBV11-2	TRBJ2-7	-	medium-sized	12	TGTGCCAGCAGCGGAGGGAACTACGAGCAGTACTTC	CASSGGNYEQYF
TRBV19	TRBJ2-7	-	-	12	TGTGCCAGTAGTTCATCCCCCTACGAGCAGTACTTC	CASSSSPYEQYF
TRBV29-1	TRBJ2-7	TRBD1	few	12	TGCAGCGTTGTGCAGGGGGTGTACGAGCAGTACTTC	CSVVQGVYEQYF
TRBV4-3	TRBJ2-1	-	-	16	TGCGCCAGCAGCCACCCCCCCGGGACGCCGGGCGATGAGCAGTTCTTC	CASSHPPGTPGDEQFF
TRBV6-2/TRBV6-3	TRBJ2-7	-	many	13	TGTGCCAGCAGTTATTCACCGAGTTACGAGCAGTACTTC	CASSYSPSYEQYF
TRBV7-9	TRBJ2-3	-	many	13	TGTGCCAGCAGCCGAACTAGCACAGATACGCAGTATTTT	CASSRTSTDTQYF
TRBV4-3	TRBJ2-7	-	many	15	TGCGCCAGCAGCCAAGCGTGGGGGAGCTCCTACGAGCAGTACTTC	CASSQAWGSSYEQYF
TRBV6-1	TRBJ2-1	TRBD2	few	14	TGTGCCAGCAGTCCTAGCGGGGGGGTACATGAGCAGTTCTTC	CASSPSGGVHEQFF
TRBV11-1	TRBJ2-3	TRBD2	few	18	TGTGCCAGCAGCTTAGTCTCTCTCGCGGGAGGGCCCCAAGATACGCAGTATTTT	CASSLVSLAGGPQDTQYF
TRBV5-1	TRBJ2-7	TRBD2	few	17	TGCGCCAGCAGCTTGGGGATTAAGGGACTAGCCCACCACGAGCAGTACTTC	CASSLGIKGLAHHEQYF
TRBV2	TRBJ2-3	TRBD2	few	15	TGTGCCAGCAGGCCGACTAGCGGGGCGTCAGATACGCAGTATTTT	CASRPTSGASDTQYF